This T cell receptor (beta chain) was captured in a study of beta chain features in type 1 diabetes. Study-wide points: TCRB CDR3s were moderately but significantly shorter in Type 1 diabetes patients in all four CD4+ subsets. Researchers reported that naive, central memory and Treg TCRB repertoires appeared more similar in patients than in healthy donors.

The CDR3 has 15 amino acids. V shed 7 bases and J 6 bases; nucleotides not matched to a gene: 6. CDR1 is SGHTA and CDR2 is FQGNSA in the germline V gene. As to this clone: The antigen is not known.

Investigators reverse transcribed all isolated RNA, so they sequenced expressed TCRB transcripts. It was found that naive, central memory and regulatory T cell samples averaged roughly 3.6 million reads. Generated by immunoSEQ multiplex PCR, the TCRdb table keeps only in-frame clones and is missing some. The table records about 340,000 clones, 6.5% to 10% of them present only once. This TCR was sampled from a woman under 30 in good health. Sequencing input: central memory CD4+ T cells from blood. This chain uses TRBV7-2 with TRBJ2-1; 13 bases are a match to TRBD2. This chain's CDR3 is CASTTGLAGVNEQFF. In DNA, the CDR3 is TGTGCCAGCACCACTGGACTAGCGGGAGTCAATGAGCAGTTCTTC.